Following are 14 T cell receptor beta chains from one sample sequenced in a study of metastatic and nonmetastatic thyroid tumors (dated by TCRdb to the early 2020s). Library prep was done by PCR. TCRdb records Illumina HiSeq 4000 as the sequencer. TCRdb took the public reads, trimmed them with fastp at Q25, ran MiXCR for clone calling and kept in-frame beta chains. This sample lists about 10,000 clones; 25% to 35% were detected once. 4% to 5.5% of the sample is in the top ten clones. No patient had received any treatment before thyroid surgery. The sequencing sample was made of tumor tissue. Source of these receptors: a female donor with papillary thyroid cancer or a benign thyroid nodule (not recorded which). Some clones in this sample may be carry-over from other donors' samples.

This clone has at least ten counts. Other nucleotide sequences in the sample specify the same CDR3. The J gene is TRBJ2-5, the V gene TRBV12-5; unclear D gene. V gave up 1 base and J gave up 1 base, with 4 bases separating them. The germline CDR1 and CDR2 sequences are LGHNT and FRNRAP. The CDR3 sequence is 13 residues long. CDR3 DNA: TGTGCTAGTGGTTTGGGTCCCCAAGAGACCCAGTACTTC. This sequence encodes CASGLGPQETQYF.

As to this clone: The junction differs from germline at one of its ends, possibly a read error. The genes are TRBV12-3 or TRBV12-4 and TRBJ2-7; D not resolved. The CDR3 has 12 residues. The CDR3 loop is CASSLGPRAHNF. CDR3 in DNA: TGTGCCAGCAGTTTAGGCCCAAGGGCTCATAACTTC.

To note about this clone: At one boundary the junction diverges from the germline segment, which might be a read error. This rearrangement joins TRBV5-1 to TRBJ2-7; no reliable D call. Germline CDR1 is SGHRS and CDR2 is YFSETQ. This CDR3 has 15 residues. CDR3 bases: TGCGCCAGCAGATTGGTAAGCCGACCTGGGGACGAGCAGTACTTC. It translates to CASRLVSRPGDEQYF. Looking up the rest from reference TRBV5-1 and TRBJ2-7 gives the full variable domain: KAGVTQTPRYLIKTRGQQVTLSCSPISGHRSVSWYQQTPGQGLQFLFEYFSETQRNKGNFPGRFSGRQFSNSRSEMNVSTLELGDSALYLCASRLVSRPGDEQYFGPGTRLTVT.

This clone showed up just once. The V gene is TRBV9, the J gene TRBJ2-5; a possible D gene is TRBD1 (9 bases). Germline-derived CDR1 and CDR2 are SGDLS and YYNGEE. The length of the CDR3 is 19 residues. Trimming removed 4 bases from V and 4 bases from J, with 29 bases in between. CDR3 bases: TGTGCCAGCAGCTCGGGACAGGGAATAACGGGAGGGATAGCAGAGACCCAGTACTTC. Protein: CASSSGQGITGGIAETQYF.

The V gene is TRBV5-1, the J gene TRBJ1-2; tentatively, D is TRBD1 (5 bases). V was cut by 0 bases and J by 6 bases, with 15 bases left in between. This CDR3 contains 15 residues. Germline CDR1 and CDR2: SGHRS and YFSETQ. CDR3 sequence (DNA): TGCGCCAGCAGCTTGGCCTTAAGGGACGGCGATGGCTACACCTTC. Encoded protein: CASSLALRDGDGYTF.

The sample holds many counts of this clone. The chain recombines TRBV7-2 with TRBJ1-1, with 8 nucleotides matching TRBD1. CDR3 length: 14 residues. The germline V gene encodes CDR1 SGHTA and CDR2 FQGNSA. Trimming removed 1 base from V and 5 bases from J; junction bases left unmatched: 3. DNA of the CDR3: TGTGCCAGCAGCTTAGACAGGGGGATGACTGAAGCTTTCTTT. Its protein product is CASSLDRGMTEAFF.

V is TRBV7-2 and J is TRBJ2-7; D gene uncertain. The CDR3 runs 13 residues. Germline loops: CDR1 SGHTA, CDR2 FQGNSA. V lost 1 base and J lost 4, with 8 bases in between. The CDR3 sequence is CASSLGQDYEQYF. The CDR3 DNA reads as TGTGCCAGCAGCTTAGGCCAGGATTACGAGCAGTACTTC.

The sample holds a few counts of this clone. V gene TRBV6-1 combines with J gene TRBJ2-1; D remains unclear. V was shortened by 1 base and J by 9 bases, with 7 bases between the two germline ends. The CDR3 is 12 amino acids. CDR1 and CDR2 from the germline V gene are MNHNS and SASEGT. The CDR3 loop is CASSEVGPEQFF. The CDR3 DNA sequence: TGTGCCAGCAGTGAAGTCGGGCCTGAGCAGTTCTTC.

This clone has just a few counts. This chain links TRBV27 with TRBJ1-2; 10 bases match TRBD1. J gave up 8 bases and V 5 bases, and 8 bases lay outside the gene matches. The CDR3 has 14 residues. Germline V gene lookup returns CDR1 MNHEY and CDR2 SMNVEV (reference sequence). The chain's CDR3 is CASSPRDRGGGYTF. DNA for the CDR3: TGTGCCAGCAGTCCGCGGGACAGGGGAGGGGGCTACACCTTC.

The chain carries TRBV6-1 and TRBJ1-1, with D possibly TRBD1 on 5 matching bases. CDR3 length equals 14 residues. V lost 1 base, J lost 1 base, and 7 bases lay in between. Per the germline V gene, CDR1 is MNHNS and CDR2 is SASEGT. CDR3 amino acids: CASSEGDGNTEAFF. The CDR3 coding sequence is TGTGCCAGCAGTGAAGGGGACGGGAACACTGAAGCTTTCTTT.

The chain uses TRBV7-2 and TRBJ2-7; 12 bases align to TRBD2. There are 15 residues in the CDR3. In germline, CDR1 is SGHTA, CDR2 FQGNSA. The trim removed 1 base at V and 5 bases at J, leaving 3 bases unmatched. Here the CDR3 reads CASSLGLAGANEQYF. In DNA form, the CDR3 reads TGTGCCAGCAGCTTAGGACTAGCGGGAGCGAACGAGCAGTACTTC.

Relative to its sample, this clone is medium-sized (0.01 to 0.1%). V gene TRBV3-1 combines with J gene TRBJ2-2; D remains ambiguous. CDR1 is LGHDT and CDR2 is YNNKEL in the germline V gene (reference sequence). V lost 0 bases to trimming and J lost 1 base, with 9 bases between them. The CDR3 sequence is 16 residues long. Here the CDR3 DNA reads TGTGCCAGCAGCCAAGATTTATGGCAGAACACCGGGGAGCTGTTTTTT. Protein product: CASSQDLWQNTGELFF.

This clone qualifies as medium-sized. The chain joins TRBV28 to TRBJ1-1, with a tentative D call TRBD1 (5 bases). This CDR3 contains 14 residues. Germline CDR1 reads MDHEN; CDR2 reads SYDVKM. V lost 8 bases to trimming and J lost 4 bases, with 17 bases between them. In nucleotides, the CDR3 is TGTGCCAGCCCCCCGGCGGGGGAGGGCACTGAAGCTTTCTTT. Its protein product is CASPPAGEGTEAFF.

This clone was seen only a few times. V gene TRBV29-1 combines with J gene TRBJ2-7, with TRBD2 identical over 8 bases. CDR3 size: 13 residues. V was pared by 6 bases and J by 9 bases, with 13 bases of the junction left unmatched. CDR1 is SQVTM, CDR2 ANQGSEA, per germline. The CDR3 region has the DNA TGCAGCGTGCGGCTAGCGGGTGGGGGGCGGCAGTACTTC. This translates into CSVRLAGGGRQYF.